A single sample is the source of the 32 T cell receptor beta chains below, sequenced in a study of vaccination effects on CD4 cells after COVID-19. Researchers isolated CD4+ T cells once approximately eleven days of culture had elapsed. Subjects were given two BNT162b2 or mRNA-1273 vaccine doses. Repertoires were generated with immunoSEQ multiplex PCR, while TCRdb's copy carries only in-frame clones and drops some. The data show approximately 38,000 clones, 55% to 80% seen once. Their specific antigens are unknown. This specimen was CD4+ T cells from PBMCs cultured without peptide, taken after COVID-19 vaccination. These receptors all stem from a human donor who received a COVID-19 vaccine.

This clone was counted between two and nine times. The V gene is TRBV7-9, the J gene TRBJ1-6, with D perhaps matching TRBD1 (5 bases). Between the trimmed V and J ends, which lost 6 bases and 6 bases, there was a span of 9 bases. The CDR3 contains 13 residues. Germline V lookup: CDR1 SEHNR, CDR2 FQNEAQ (reference sequence). The CDR3 bases are TGTGCCAGCAGATACGGGGGTAATTCACCCCTCCACTTT. Translated: CASRYGGNSPLHF.

The chain has TRBV10-3 and TRBJ1-5, with a possible D match to TRBD1 (5 bases). The V and J ends lost 5 bases and 2 bases respectively, with 10 bases between them. The CDR3 sequence is 14 residues long. Per germline, CDR1 ENHRY and CDR2 SYGVKD. CDR3 loop: CAISSPGGNQPQHF. The DNA for the CDR3 is TGTGCCATCAGTTCCCCGGGGGGCAATCAGCCCCAGCATTTT.

This clone was found a few times. V and J are TRBV10-1 and TRBJ1-4; D is perhaps TRBD1 (5 bases). CDR1 WNHNN and CDR2 SYGVQD come from the germline V gene (reference sequence). V was shortened by 3 bases and J by 8 bases, with 13 bases between the two germline ends. The CDR3 runs to 14 residues. The CDR3 sequence is CASSDRDWPEKLFF. CDR3 in DNA: TGCGCCAGCAGTGACCGGGACTGGCCAGAAAAACTGTTTTTT.

Only a few counts were recorded for this clone. V gene TRBV2 combines with J gene TRBJ1-4, with 7 bases identical to TRBD1. CDR1 and CDR2 (germline): SNHLY, FYNNEI. There are 14 residues in the CDR3. Trimming removed 5 bases from V and 6 bases from J; junction bases left unmatched: 6. The CDR3: CASSTRQGYEKLFF. The CDR3 DNA is TGTGCCAGCAGTACCCGACAGGGATATGAAAAACTGTTTTTT.

Here the CDR3 DNA reads TGTGCCAGCAGCCCCGAGGGGTTGGGTCGGACCCAGTACTTC. Protein product: CASSPEGLGRTQYF. This sequence joins TRBV3-1 (or the pseudogene TRBV3-2) and TRBJ2-5, with D tentatively TRBD1 or TRBD2 (5 bases each). The CDR3 is 14 amino acids. CDR1 and CDR2 from the germline V gene are LGHDT and YNNKEL (reference sequence). Between the trimmed V and J ends, which lost 4 bases and 7 bases, there was a span of 16 bases.

The chain has TRBV19 and TRBJ1-1; D is ambiguous. Trimming pared 1 base from V and 6 bases from J, leaving 9 bases between. CDR1 and CDR2 (germline): LNHDA, SQIVND (reference sequence). The CDR3 consists of 13 residues. The CDR3 sequence is CASSIGRYSEAFF. CDR3 DNA: TGTGCCAGTAGTATAGGGAGGTACTCTGAAGCTTTCTTT.

V gene TRBV12-5 combines with J gene TRBJ1-2; no definite D call. V lost 3 bases to trimming and J lost 8 bases, with 10 bases between them. The CDR3 runs to 12 residues. The germline CDR1 and CDR2 sequences are LGHNT and FRNRAP. The CDR3 loop reads CASGFSGYGYTF. CDR3 sequence (DNA): TGTGCTAGTGGTTTCTCAGGATACGGCTACACCTTC.

This clone was seen only once. The genes are TRBV24-1 and TRBJ2-2; D gene ambiguous. V lost 3 bases, J lost 4 bases, and 8 bases lay in between. The CDR3 has 14 residues. Germline-derived CDR1 and CDR2 are KGHDR and SFDVKD. CDR3 in DNA: TGTGCCACCAGTGATCCCGGACGCACCGGGGAGCTGTTTTTT. Translated: CATSDPGRTGELFF.

The chain combines TRBV6-5 with TRBJ1-6; a possible D gene is TRBD1 (5 bases). Trimming removed 7 bases at V and 5 bases at J, with 15 bases between. Germline values: CDR1 MNHEY, CDR2 SVGAGI. The CDR3 is 15 residues long. CDR3 protein: CASTRRGGDNSPLHF. DNA for the CDR3: TGTGCCAGCACCCGTCGGGGAGGGGATAATTCACCCCTCCACTTT.

J is TRBJ2-1 and V is TRBV3-1 (or the pseudogene TRBV3-2); 11 bases fit TRBD2. The CDR3 runs to 15 residues. V gave up 5 bases and J gave up 3 bases; unmatched junction bases: 3. Germline-derived CDR1 and CDR2 are LGHDT and YNNKEL (reference sequence). The CDR3 region has the DNA TGTGCCAGCAGCTCTCTAGCGGGGGGCTACAATGAGCAGTTCTTC. This gives the protein CASSSLAGGYNEQFF.

This chain joins TRBV12-3 or TRBV12-4 and TRBJ2-7; 7 nucleotides align to TRBD1. Losses at the gene ends were 6 bases for V and 3 bases for J; bases not matched to a gene: 5. The CDR3 runs 13 residues. DNA for the CDR3: TGTGCCAGCAGCCTACAGGGGAGCTACGAGCAGTACTTC. Its protein product is CASSLQGSYEQYF.

The chain uses TRBV10-3 and TRBJ2-1, with 12 bases matching TRBD2. V was pared by 6 bases and J by 8 bases, with 8 bases of the junction left unmatched. This CDR3 spans 15 amino acids. The germline gives CDR1 ENHRY, CDR2 SYGVKD. CDR3 region: CAISPPSGGAYEQFF. As DNA, the CDR3 is TGTGCCATCAGCCCCCCTAGCGGGGGGGCCTATGAGCAGTTCTTC.

By proportion, this clone is medium-sized (0.01 to 0.1%). For the CDR3, the DNA is TGTGCCAGTAGTATAGAAGGACGGGAGGGTGTGTACAATGAGCAGTTCTTC. It yields the protein CASSIEGREGVYNEQFF. This rearrangement joins TRBV19 to TRBJ2-1; 8 positions match TRBD2. Germline lookup yields CDR1 LNHDA and CDR2 SQIVND (reference sequence). The CDR3 consists of 17 residues. J lost 4 bases, V lost 0 bases, and 8 bases had no gene match.

This rearrangement joins TRBV11-3 to TRBJ1-2, with D possibly TRBD1 on 6 matching bases. The V gene's germline CDR1 is SGHNT and CDR2 YENEEA. V gave up 5 bases and J gave up 3 bases, with 16 bases separating them. The CDR3 contains 15 residues. CDR3 in DNA: TGTGCCAGCAGCCTAATTACAGGGATTGACTATGGCTACACCTTC. This gives the protein CASSLITGIDYGYTF.

This sequence joins TRBV6-5 and TRBJ1-2; weak D call: TRBD1 (5 bases). The CDR3 consists of 15 residues. The V gene lost 5 bases and the J gene lost 3 bases, with 16 bases spanning the gap. From germline, CDR1 is MNHEY and CDR2 SVGAGI. The CDR3 is CASSLSGILDYGYTF. DNA of the CDR3: TGTGCCAGCAGTCTATCAGGGATCTTAGACTATGGCTACACCTTC.

The chain carries TRBV24-1 and TRBJ1-5; D is possibly TRBD1 (6 bases). Germline V gives CDR1 KGHDR, CDR2 SFDVKD. CDR3 length: 14 amino acids. Trimming took 5 bases from V and 0 from J, leaving 7 bases between them. CDR3 bases: TGTGCCACCAGTGTACAGGGTAGCAATCAGCCCCAGCATTTT. This codes for CATSVQGSNQPQHF.

The chain is built from TRBV24-1 and TRBJ2-7, with a tentative D call TRBD1 (6 bases). The V gene lost 4 bases and the J gene lost 7 bases, with 7 bases spanning the gap. This CDR3 has 11 residues. CDR1 and CDR2 (germline): KGHDR, SFDVKD. The CDR3 coding sequence is TGTGCCACCAGTGAGCAGGGGGAGCAGTACTTC. Its protein is CATSEQGEQYF.

V gene TRBV20-1 combines with J gene TRBJ2-2; 10 nucleotides agree with TRBD1. The ends lost 3 bases at V and 5 bases at J; junction bases unmatched: 3. This CDR3 is 14 amino acids long. Germline values: CDR1 DFQATT, CDR2 SNEGSKA (reference sequence). The CDR3 here is CSASSGQGTGELFF. The DNA of the CDR3 is TGCAGTGCTAGTTCGGGACAGGGGACCGGGGAGCTGTTTTTT.

The table lists this clone with a count of one. The chain joins TRBV3-1 (or the pseudogene TRBV3-2) to TRBJ1-1; tentatively, D is TRBD1 (6 bases). Trimming removed 1 base from V and 9 bases from J, with 12 bases in between. Germline CDR1 and CDR2: LGHDT and YNNKEL (reference sequence). The length of the CDR3 is 13 residues. The chain's CDR3 is CASSQVGGYQAFF. DNA of the CDR3: TGTGCCAGCAGCCAAGTAGGGGGGTATCAAGCTTTCTTT.

This clone has a single count. The V and J genes are TRBV6-2 or TRBV6-3 and TRBJ2-1; D gene uncertain. The V gene lost 0 bases and the J gene lost 0 bases, with 3 bases spanning the gap. The CDR3 has 14 amino acids. Per the germline V gene, CDR1 is MNHEY and CDR2 is SVGEGT. CDR3 amino acids: CASSYSSSYNEQFF. The CDR3 DNA reads TGTGCCAGCAGTTACTCTAGCTCCTACAATGAGCAGTTCTTC.

For the CDR3, the DNA is TGTGCCAGCTCACCAAGGGACAGGTCCTCCTACGAGCAGTACTTC. Amino acids: CASSPRDRSSYEQYF. V and J are TRBV18 and TRBJ2-7; 8 nucleotides align to TRBD1. The ends lost 2 bases at V and 0 bases at J; junction bases unmatched: 3. CDR1 is KGHSH and CDR2 is LQKENI in the germline V gene. The CDR3 extends over 15 amino acids.

V usage is TRBV7-9 and J usage is TRBJ2-1; 12 nucleotides agree with TRBD2. The V and J ends lost 2 bases and 3 bases, in that order; junction bases with no gene match: 11. The V gene's germline CDR1 is SEHNR and CDR2 FQNEAQ (reference sequence). This CDR3 region has 19 residues. The DNA of the CDR3 is TGTGCCAGCAGCTTAACGCGGACTAGCGGGACGATCATCTACAATGAGCAGTTCTTC. It translates to CASSLTRTSGTIIYNEQFF.

V gene TRBV6-5 combines with J gene TRBJ1-2; no definite D call. Per the germline V gene, CDR1 is MNHEY and CDR2 is SVGAGI. The CDR3 is made up of 14 amino acids. Trimming took 6 bases from V and 7 from J, leaving 18 bases between them. CDR3 protein: CASSDTQDRGGYTF. CDR3 in DNA: TGTGCCAGCAGCGATACCCAGGATCGGGGTGGCTACACCTTC.

The table lists this clone with a few counts. This rearrangement joins TRBV5-1 to TRBJ2-1; 7 nucleotides match TRBD2. V lost 3 bases to trimming and J lost 12 bases; unmatched junction nucleotides: 9. CDR3 length: 13 residues. CDR1 and CDR2 (germline): SGHRS, YFSETQ. The CDR3 sequence: CASSSPPGGWQFF. In DNA, the CDR3 is TGCGCCAGCAGCTCACCGCCGGGGGGATGGCAGTTCTTC.

This sequence joins TRBV5-4 and TRBJ1-6; tentative D call: TRBD1 (6 bases). The CDR3 is 17 residues long. Germline CDR1 reads SGHNT; CDR2 reads YYREEE (reference sequence). V lost 2 bases and J lost 0, with 12 bases in between. CDR3 coding DNA: TGTGCCAGCAGCTTAGGGGGGGGTAGCTCCTATAATTCACCCCTCCACTTT. Its translation is CASSLGGGSSYNSPLHF.

The chain combines TRBV18 with TRBJ2-2; perhaps D is TRBD1 or TRBD2 (5 bases each). V gave up 5 bases and J gave up 1 base, with 11 bases separating them. The germline CDR1 and CDR2 sequences are KGHSH and LQKENI. This CDR3 region has 15 residues. CDR3 loop: CASSTGTGNTGELFF. The CDR3 DNA reads TGTGCCAGCTCAACCGGGACGGGGAACACCGGGGAGCTGTTTTTT.

This chain links TRBV9 with TRBJ2-7; D gene ambiguous. From germline, CDR1 is SGDLS and CDR2 YYNGEE. This CDR3 has 15 residues. The V end lost 5 bases, the J end lost 3 bases, and 18 bases lay between the germline ends. Here the CDR3 DNA reads TGTGCCAGCAGTCGCGATTATTCCCGCTACTACGAGCAGTACTTC. Its translation is CASSRDYSRYYEQYF.

The chain recombines TRBV18 with TRBJ1-2; D is ambiguous. The V gene lost 4 bases and the J gene lost 5 bases, with 17 bases spanning the gap. This CDR3 is built from 15 residues. Germline assignment: CDR1 KGHSH and CDR2 LQKENI. The CDR3 reads CASSREAGVGYGYTF. The CDR3 bases are TGTGCCAGCTCACGTGAAGCGGGCGTGGGATATGGCTACACCTTC. The full variable domain, rest sourced from reference TRBV18 and TRBJ1-2, is NAGVMQNPRHLVRRRGQEARLRCSPMKGHSHVYWYRQLPEEGLKFMVYLQKENIIDESGMPKERFSAEFPKEGPSILRIQQVVRGDSAAYFCASSREAGVGYGYTFGSGTRLTVV.

The rearrangement uses TRBV3-1 (or the pseudogene TRBV3-2) and TRBJ1-2, with 7 nucleotides matching TRBD1. The CDR3 runs to 16 residues. The germline V gene encodes CDR1 LGHDT and CDR2 YNNKEL (reference sequence). The junction had 10 bases not matched to a gene; V was cut back by 0 bases and J by 6 bases. DNA of the CDR3: TGTGCCAGCAGCCAAGAAGTCGTGACAGGGAATAATGGCTACACCTTC. Translation gives CASSQEVVTGNNGYTF.

The J gene is TRBJ1-3, the V gene TRBV25-1, with TRBD1 matching over 8 bases. The V and J ends lost 1 base and 0 bases, in that order; junction bases with no gene match: 2. The CDR3 extends over 16 amino acids. The germline CDR1 and CDR2 sequences are MGHDK and SYGVNS. CDR3 amino acids: CASSEFGQGSGNTIYF. The CDR3 bases are TGTGCCAGCAGTGAATTCGGACAGGGCTCTGGAAACACCATATATTTT.

J is TRBJ2-5 and V is TRBV2; D ambiguous. This CDR3 is built from 13 residues. V lost 1 base and J 2 bases, leaving 5 bases between the germline ends. The germline CDR1 and CDR2 sequences are SNHLY and FYNNEI. CDR3: CASSEVLQETQYF. The CDR3, as DNA: TGTGCCAGCAGTGAAGTACTACAAGAGACCCAGTACTTC.

This CDR3 is CASSLMGSITEAFF. CDR3 sequence (DNA): TGTGCCAGCAGTTTAATGGGGAGCATCACTGAAGCTTTCTTT. This chain joins TRBV27 and TRBJ1-1; D is unresolved. The CDR3 contains 14 residues. The V and J ends lost 2 bases and 4 bases respectively, with 11 bases between them. The germline CDR1 and CDR2 sequences are MNHEY and SMNVEV (reference sequence).